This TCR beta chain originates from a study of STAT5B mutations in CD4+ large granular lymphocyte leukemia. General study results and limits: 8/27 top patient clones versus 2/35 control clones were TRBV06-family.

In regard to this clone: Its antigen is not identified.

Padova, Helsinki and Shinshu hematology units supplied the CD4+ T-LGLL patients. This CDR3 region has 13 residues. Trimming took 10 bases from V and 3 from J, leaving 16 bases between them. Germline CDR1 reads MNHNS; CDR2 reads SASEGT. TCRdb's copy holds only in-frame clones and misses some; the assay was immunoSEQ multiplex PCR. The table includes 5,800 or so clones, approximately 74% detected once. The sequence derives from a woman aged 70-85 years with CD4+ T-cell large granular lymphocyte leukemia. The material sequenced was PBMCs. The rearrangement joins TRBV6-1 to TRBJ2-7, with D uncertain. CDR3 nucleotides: TGTGCCATACGCACCCCGTGGGGCTACGAGCAGTACTTC. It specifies CAIRTPWGYEQYF.